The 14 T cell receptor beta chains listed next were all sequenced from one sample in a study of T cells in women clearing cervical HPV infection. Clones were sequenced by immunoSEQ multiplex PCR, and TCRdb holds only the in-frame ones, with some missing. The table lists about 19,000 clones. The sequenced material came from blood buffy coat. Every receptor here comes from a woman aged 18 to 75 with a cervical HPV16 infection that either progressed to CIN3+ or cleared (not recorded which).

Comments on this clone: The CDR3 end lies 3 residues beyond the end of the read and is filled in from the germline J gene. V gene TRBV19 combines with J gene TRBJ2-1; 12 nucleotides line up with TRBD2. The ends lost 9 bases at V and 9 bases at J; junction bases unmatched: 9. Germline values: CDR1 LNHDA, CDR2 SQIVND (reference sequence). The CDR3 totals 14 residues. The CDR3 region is CASSSGGVASEQFF. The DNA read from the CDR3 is TGTGCCAGCTCTAGCGGGGGGGTAGCGAGTGAG.

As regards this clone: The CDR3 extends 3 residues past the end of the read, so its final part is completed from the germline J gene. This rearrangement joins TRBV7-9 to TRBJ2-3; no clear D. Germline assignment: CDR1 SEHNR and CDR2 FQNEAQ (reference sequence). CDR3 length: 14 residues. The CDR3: CASSLGRLNQPQYF. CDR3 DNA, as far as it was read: TGTGCCAGCAGCTTAGGCAGACTCAATCAGCCG.

The CDR3 DNA, read in part, is TGTGCCAGCTCCGGGACAGGGCTTACCTACGAG. This translates into CASSGTGLTYE. The entire CDR3 protein reads CASSGTGLTYEQYF. The V and J genes are TRBV12-3 or TRBV12-4 and TRBJ2-7, with 9 bases fitting TRBD1. The observed sequence ends 3 residues before the CDR3 terminus, with the missing tail filled in from the germline J gene. This CDR3 comprises 14 residues. The J segment lost 2 bases and the V segment lost 8 bases, leaving 7 bases of the junction unmatched.

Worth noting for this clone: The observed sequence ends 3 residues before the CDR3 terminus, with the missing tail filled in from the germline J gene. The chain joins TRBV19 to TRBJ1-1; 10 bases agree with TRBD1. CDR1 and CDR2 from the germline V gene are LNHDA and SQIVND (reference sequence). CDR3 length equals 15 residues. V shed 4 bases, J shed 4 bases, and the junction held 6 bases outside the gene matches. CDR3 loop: CASSTLDRGLTEAFF. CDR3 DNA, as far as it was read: TGTGCCAGTAGTACCCTCGACAGGGGGCTCACTGAA.

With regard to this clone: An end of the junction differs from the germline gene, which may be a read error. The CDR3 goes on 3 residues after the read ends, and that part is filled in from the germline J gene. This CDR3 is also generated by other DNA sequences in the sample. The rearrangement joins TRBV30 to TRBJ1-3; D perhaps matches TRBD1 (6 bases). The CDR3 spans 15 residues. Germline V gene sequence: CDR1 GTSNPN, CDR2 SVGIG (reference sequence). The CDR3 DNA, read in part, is TGTGCCTGGAGGAACAGGGACCGCTCTGGAAACACG. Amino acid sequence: CAWRNRDRSGNT. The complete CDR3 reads CAWRNRDRSGNTIYF.

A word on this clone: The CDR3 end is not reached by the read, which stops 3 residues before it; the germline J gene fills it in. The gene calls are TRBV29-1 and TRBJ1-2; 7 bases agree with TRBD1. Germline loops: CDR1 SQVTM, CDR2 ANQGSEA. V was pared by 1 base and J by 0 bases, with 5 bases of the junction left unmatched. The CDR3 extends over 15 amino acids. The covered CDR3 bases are TGCAGCGTTGAAGGGACGACAGGGTCTAACTATGGC. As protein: CSVEGTTGSNYG. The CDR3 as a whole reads CSVEGTTGSNYGYTF.

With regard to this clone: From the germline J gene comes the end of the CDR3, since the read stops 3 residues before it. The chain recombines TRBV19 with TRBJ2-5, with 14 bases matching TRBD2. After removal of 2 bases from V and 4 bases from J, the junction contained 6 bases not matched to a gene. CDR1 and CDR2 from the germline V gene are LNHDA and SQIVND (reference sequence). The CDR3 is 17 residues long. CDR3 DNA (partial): TGTGCCAGTAGTATAAGCCGACTAGCGGGGGGGATAGAGACC. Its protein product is CASSISRLAGGIET. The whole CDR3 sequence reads CASSISRLAGGIETQYF.

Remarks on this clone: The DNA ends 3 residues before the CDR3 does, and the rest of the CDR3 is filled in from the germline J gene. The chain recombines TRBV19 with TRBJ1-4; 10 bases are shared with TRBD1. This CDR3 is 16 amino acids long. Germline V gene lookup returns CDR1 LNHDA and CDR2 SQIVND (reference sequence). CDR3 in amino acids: CASSTRTGGHNSPLFF. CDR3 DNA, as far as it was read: TGTGCCAGTAGTACCCGGACAGGGGGACATAATTCACCA. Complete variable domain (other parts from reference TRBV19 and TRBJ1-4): DGGITQSPKYLFRKEGQNVTLSCEQNLNHDAMYWYRQDPGQGLRLIYYSQIVNDFQKGDIAEGYSVSREKKESFPLTVTSAQKNPTAFYLCASSTRTGGHNSPLFFGSGTQLSVL.

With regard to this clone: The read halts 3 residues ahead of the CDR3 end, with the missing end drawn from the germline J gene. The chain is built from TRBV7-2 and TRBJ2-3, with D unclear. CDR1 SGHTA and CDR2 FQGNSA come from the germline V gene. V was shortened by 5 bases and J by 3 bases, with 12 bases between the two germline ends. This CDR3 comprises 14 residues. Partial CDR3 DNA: TGTGCCAGCAGCCCAAGTAGCCGAACAGATACG. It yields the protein CASSPSSRTDT. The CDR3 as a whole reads CASSPSSRTDTQYF.

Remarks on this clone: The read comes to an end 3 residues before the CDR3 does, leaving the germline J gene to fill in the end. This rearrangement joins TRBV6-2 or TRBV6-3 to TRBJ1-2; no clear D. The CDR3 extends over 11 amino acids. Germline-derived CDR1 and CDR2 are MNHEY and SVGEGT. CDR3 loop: CASSYTFDYTF. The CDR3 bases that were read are TGTGCCAGCAGTTACACTTTCGAC.

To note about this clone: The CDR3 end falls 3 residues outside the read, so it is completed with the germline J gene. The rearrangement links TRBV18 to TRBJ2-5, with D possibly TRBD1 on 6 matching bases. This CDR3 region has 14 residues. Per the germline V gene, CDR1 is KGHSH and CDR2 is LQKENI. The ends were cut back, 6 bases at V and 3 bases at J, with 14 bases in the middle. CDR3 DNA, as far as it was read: TGTGCCAGCTCCCCCCGGGACATAAAAGAGACC. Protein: CASSPRDIKET. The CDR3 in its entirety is CASSPRDIKETQYF.

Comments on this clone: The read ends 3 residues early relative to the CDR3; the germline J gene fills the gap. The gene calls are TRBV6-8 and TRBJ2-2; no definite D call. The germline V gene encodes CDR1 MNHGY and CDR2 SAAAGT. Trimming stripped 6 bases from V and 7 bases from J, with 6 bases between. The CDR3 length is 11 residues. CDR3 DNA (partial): TGTGCCAGCAGACAGAACGGGGAG. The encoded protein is CASRQNGE. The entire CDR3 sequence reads CASRQNGELFF.

This CDR3 reads CASSSSSGGEKYGYTF. CDR3 bases read: TGTGCCAGCAGCTCATCCAGCGGGGGGGAAAAGTATGGC. This chain joins TRBV12-3 or TRBV12-4 and TRBJ1-2; D possibly corresponds to TRBD1 (5 bases). The CDR3 end lies 3 residues beyond the end of the read and is filled in from the germline J gene. Trimming pared 6 bases from V and 5 bases from J, leaving 22 bases between. The CDR3 is 16 residues long.

The CDR3 DNA, read in part, is TGTGCCAGTCATTCTAACTATGGC. This codes for CASHSNYG. The entire CDR3 reads CASHSNYGYTF. The chain couples TRBV19 to TRBJ1-2; no definite D call. The read terminates 3 residues before the CDR3 end, so the remaining end is supplied by the germline J gene. CDR3 length: 11 residues. V was trimmed by 8 bases and J by 0 bases, leaving 4 bases between them. CDR1 and CDR2 from the germline V gene are LNHDA and SQIVND (reference sequence).